The following is a T cell receptor beta chain sequence with its context. Germline CDR1 reads SGHTA; CDR2 reads FQGNSA. The CDR3 is made up of 11 amino acids. Trimming cost V 5 bases and J 6 bases, with 8 bases left between them. This entry comes from a study of shared clonotypes between healthy human individuals. Sequencing was performed with immunoSEQ multiplex PCR; in TCRdb, only in-frame clones are kept and a portion is missing. The sample contains about 1.5 million clones, roughly 96% of which appear only once. This TCR was recovered from a man aged 25-40 years in good health. This sequence joins TRBV7-2 and TRBJ2-7; a weak D match, TRBD1 (5 bases). The specimen was naive CD4+ T cells sorted from blood. Stated subset: CD45RA+ positively selected. The CDR3 protein is CASSVTVEQYF. The CDR3 coding sequence is TGTGCCAGCAGCGTGACAGTCGAGCAGTACTTC.